One and the same sample provided the 22 T cell receptor beta chains below, sequenced in a study of response to subunit inactivated influenza vaccine. TCRdb used MiXCR to reprocess the RT-PCR reads, holding one entry per CDR3 protein. The data contain 700,000 to 900,000 distinct CDR3 sequences, 21% of them seen just once; the ten biggest clones take up approximately 10%. Source: PBMCs from blood, taken 4 to 6 days after vaccination. The origin of the receptors is a middle-aged man who received an inactivated influenza vaccine.

The V gene is TRBV20-1, the J gene TRBJ2-7, with 7 nucleotides matching TRBD2. There are 16 residues in the CDR3. Germline-derived CDR1 and CDR2 are DFQATT and SNEGSKA (reference sequence). Losses at the gene ends were 0 bases for V and 1 base for J; bases not matched to a gene: 9. The CDR3: CSARDLGTTPSYEQYF. CDR3 nucleotide sequence: TGCAGTGCTAGAGATCTCGGGACTACACCGTCCTACGAGCAGTACTTC.

The V call is TRBV9, the J call TRBJ2-3, with 8 bases aligning to TRBD2. V dropped 4 bases and J dropped 1; count of bases not matched to a gene: 11. The CDR3 totals 17 residues. Germline values: CDR1 SGDLS, CDR2 YYNGEE. The CDR3 region is CASSTRPSGSGTDTQYF. In nucleotides, the CDR3 is TGTGCCAGCAGCACCAGACCAAGCGGGAGTGGCACAGATACGCAGTATTTT.

In its sample, this clonotype was seen a few times. This chain links TRBV10-3 with TRBJ2-7; TRBD1 is a possible D gene (5 bases). V was pared by 4 bases and J by 3 bases, with 7 bases between. In germline, CDR1 is ENHRY, CDR2 SYGVKD. This CDR3 has 12 amino acids. CDR3 sequence: CAISAGHYEQYF. DNA for the CDR3: TGTGCCATCAGTGCTGGACACTACGAGCAGTACTTC.

The chain is built from TRBV27 and TRBJ1-6; D unresolved. Germline V lookup: CDR1 MNHEY, CDR2 SMNVEV (reference sequence). CDR3 length equals 12 residues. The V and J ends lost 6 bases and 4 bases respectively, with 4 bases between them. The CDR3 bases are TGTGCCAGCAGGCCTTATAATTCACCCCTCCACTTT. This translates into CASRPYNSPLHF.

In DNA, the CDR3 is TGTGCCAGCAGGGGGGCGGACCGGTCGGAGAAGCAGTACTTC. Protein: CASRGADRSEKQYF. The chain recombines TRBV6-1 with TRBJ2-7, with D tentatively TRBD1 (6 bases). Trimming shortened V by 6 bases and J by 8 bases, and 20 bases separated the two germline ends. The CDR3 sequence is 14 residues long. Germline V CDR1 and CDR2: MNHNS, SASEGT.

This clonotype was seen a single time. V is TRBV28 and J is TRBJ1-5, with D maybe TRBD1 (5 bases). CDR3 length equals 18 residues. Germline V gives CDR1 MDHEN, CDR2 SYDVKM. Trimming shortened V by 2 bases and J by 3 bases, and 20 bases separated the two germline ends. CDR3 region: CASSLILGRGSNNQPQHF. CDR3 DNA: TGTGCCAGCAGTTTAATTTTGGGGCGGGGGAGTAACAATCAGCCCCAGCATTTT.

The chain has TRBV2 and TRBJ2-7, with TRBD2 identical over 7 bases. The J segment lost 6 bases and the V segment lost 0 bases, leaving 8 bases of the junction unmatched. This CDR3 comprises 15 residues. CDR1 SNHLY and CDR2 FYNNEI come from the germline V gene. CDR3 nucleotide sequence: TGTGCCAGCAGTGAAGCTGGACTGGGGGGGTTCGAGCAGTACTTC. This translates into CASSEAGLGGFEQYF. Combining the CDR3 with reference TRBV2 and TRBJ2-7 gives the whole variable domain EPEVTQTPSHQVTQMGQEVILRCVPISNHLYFYWYRQILGQKVEFLVSFYNNEISEKSEIFDDQFSVERPDGSNFTLKIRSTKLEDSAMYFCASSEAGLGGFEQYFGPGTRLTVT.

V is TRBV28 and J is TRBJ2-1, with a tentative D call TRBD1 (6 bases). CDR3 length: 15 residues. Germline V gene sequence: CDR1 MDHEN, CDR2 SYDVKM. V dropped 2 bases and J dropped 5 bases, with 13 bases sitting between them. The CDR3 nucleotides are TGTGCCAGCAGTTTAGGGCAGGGGTATAACAATGAGCAGTTCTTC. It codes for CASSLGQGYNNEQFF.

The chain links TRBV7-6 to TRBJ2-1; the D is unclear. CDR3 size: 13 residues. CDR1 and CDR2 (germline): SGHVS, FNYEAQ. Trimming took off 5 bases at V and 6 bases at J, with 11 bases between the two ends. CDR3 sequence reads: CASSAGPFNEQFF. CDR3 bases: TGTGCCAGCAGCGCCGGGCCTTTCAATGAGCAGTTCTTC.

J is TRBJ1-4 and V is TRBV9; 7 bases are a match to TRBD1. V was pared by 3 bases and J by 3 bases, with 5 bases of the junction left unmatched. This CDR3 is built from 15 residues. Germline lookup yields CDR1 SGDLS and CDR2 YYNGEE. CDR3 in amino acids: CASSAAGTANEKLFF. For the CDR3, the DNA is TGTGCCAGCAGCGCCGCCGGGACAGCTAATGAAAAACTGTTTTTT.

In this sample, this clonotype turned up a few times. This chain joins TRBV12-3 or TRBV12-4 and TRBJ2-2; 11 bases agree with TRBD2. CDR3 size: 16 residues. V lost 2 bases, J lost 7 bases, and 6 bases stayed unmatched. CDR3 region: CASSLISGRAGGELFF. CDR3 nucleotide sequence: TGTGCCAGCAGTTTAATTAGCGGGAGGGCCGGCGGGGAGCTGTTTTTT.

V is TRBV19 and J is TRBJ1-3; possibly TRBD1 for D (5 bases). Trimming took off 5 bases at V and 4 bases at J, with 15 bases between the two ends. The CDR3 is 15 amino acids. From germline, CDR1 is LNHDA and CDR2 SQIVND (reference sequence). CDR3 coding DNA: TGTGCCAGTAGTCCCAAGGGGCGATCCGGAAACACCATATATTTT. Its protein product is CASSPKGRSGNTIYF. The full variable domain, with the rest looked up from reference TRBV19 and TRBJ1-3, is DGGITQSPKYLFRKEGQNVTLSCEQNLNHDAMYWYRQDPGQGLRLIYYSQIVNDFQKGDIAEGYSVSREKKESFPLTVTSAQKNPTAFYLCASSPKGRSGNTIYFGEGSWLTVV.

In this sample, this clonotype turned up a few times. This chain joins TRBV5-1 and TRBJ2-5, with D possibly matching TRBD2 (5 bases). V lost 8 bases to trimming and J lost 1 base, with 15 bases between them. Germline CDR1 is SGHRS and CDR2 is YFSETQ. CDR3 length: 14 amino acids. The CDR3 sequence is CASKDSTPQETQYF. The CDR3 DNA reads as TGCGCCAGTAAGGACTCCACCCCCCAAGAGACCCAGTACTTC.

This clonotype was detected a few times. This sequence joins TRBV10-3 and TRBJ1-1, with D unresolved. Germline CDR1 reads ENHRY; CDR2 reads SYGVKD. V shed 4 bases and J shed 1 base, with 10 bases lying between them. The CDR3 is 14 residues long. In nucleotides, the CDR3 is TGTGCCATCAGTGTTAAGGCGAAGAACACTGAAGCTTTCTTT. Translated, it gives CAISVKAKNTEAFF.

This chain connects TRBV24-1 to TRBJ2-4; 11 bases are a match to TRBD2. With 2 bases clipped from V and 8 bases from J, the junction kept 7 bases outside the gene matches. Germline V gene sequence: CDR1 KGHDR, CDR2 SFDVKD. The CDR3 sequence is 16 residues long. For the CDR3, the DNA is TGTGCCACCAGTGATTCTAGACTAGCGGGATCGGACATTCAGTACTTC. The encoded protein is CATSDSRLAGSDIQYF.

This clonotype was observed a few times. V gene TRBV6-5 combines with J gene TRBJ2-2; no clear D. CDR1 and CDR2 from the germline V gene are MNHEY and SVGAGI. V shed 0 bases and J shed 2 bases, with 4 bases lying between them. This CDR3 spans 14 amino acids. CDR3 sequence: CASSYSHNTGELFF. The CDR3 coding sequence is TGTGCCAGCAGTTACTCACACAACACCGGGGAGCTGTTTTTT.

This clonotype turned up a few times. This chain joins TRBV7-2 and TRBJ2-5; 11 nucleotides align to TRBD1. Germline lookup yields CDR1 SGHTA and CDR2 FQGNSA. J gave up 2 bases and V 4 bases, and 3 bases lay outside the gene matches. CDR3 length: 15 amino acids. The DNA of the CDR3 is TGTGCCAGCAGCTACGGACAGGGGGCGCAAGAGACCCAGTACTTC. Amino acid sequence: CASSYGQGAQETQYF.

This clonotype has more than one count but fewer than ten. The V gene is TRBV18, the J gene TRBJ1-6; no clear D gene. The CDR3 is 14 amino acids. Germline lookup yields CDR1 KGHSH and CDR2 LQKENI. V was trimmed by 1 base and J by 7 bases, leaving 8 bases between them. Written as DNA, the CDR3 is TGTGCCAGCTCACCACGCATTGGAAATTCACCCCTCCACTTT. Translating it yields CASSPRIGNSPLHF.

V usage is TRBV20-1 and J usage is TRBJ2-5; D is uncertain. Deletions cut 6 bases from V and 0 bases from J, with 17 bases between. Per the germline V gene, CDR1 is DFQATT and CDR2 is SNEGSKA (reference sequence). The CDR3 length is 15 residues. The CDR3 here is CSAHLFGRYQETQYF. CDR3 DNA sequence: TGCAGTGCCCATCTCTTCGGACGGTACCAAGAGACCCAGTACTTC.

This chain connects TRBV5-1 to TRBJ2-1, with 12 bases that match TRBD2. The CDR3 consists of 15 residues. The J segment lost 5 bases and the V segment lost 1 base, leaving 1 base of the junction unmatched. Looked up from germline, CDR1 is SGHRS and CDR2 is YFSETQ. The CDR3 reads CASSLRLAGDNEQFF. The CDR3 DNA reads TGCGCCAGCAGCTTGCGACTAGCGGGAGACAATGAGCAGTTCTTC.

This clonotype was observed a few times. The chain uses TRBV4-3 and TRBJ1-2; a possible D gene is TRBD1 (6 bases). Germline CDR1 and CDR2: LGHNA and YSLEER. The CDR3 extends over 15 amino acids. V was clipped by 6 bases and J by 0 bases, with 14 bases between them. CDR3 coding DNA: TGCGCCAGCAGTCACGACCGACAGGCTAACTATGGCTACACCTTC. The encoded protein is CASSHDRQANYGYTF.

A remark on this clonotype: A much larger clone lies one base from this, so it may be a read error. The V call is TRBV7-8, the J call TRBJ2-7, with D possibly matching TRBD2 (6 bases). Trimming removed 4 bases at V and 3 bases at J, with 7 bases between. Per germline, CDR1 SGHVS and CDR2 FQNEAQ. The CDR3 consists of 12 residues. The CDR3 DNA follows: TGTGCCAGCAGCTCGGACTACTACGAGCAGTACTTC. Protein sequence: CASSSDYYEQYF.